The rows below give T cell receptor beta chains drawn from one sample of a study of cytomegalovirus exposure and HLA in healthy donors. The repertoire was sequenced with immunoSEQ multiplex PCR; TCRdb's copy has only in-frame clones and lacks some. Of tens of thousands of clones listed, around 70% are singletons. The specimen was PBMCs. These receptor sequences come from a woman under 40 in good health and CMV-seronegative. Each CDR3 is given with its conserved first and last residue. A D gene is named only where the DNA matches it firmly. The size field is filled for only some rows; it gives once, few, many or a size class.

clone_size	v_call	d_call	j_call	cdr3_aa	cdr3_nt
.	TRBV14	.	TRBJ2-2	CASSSRWQGSGELFF	TGTGCCAGCAGCTCACGATGGCAGGGTTCCGGGGAGCTGTTTTTT
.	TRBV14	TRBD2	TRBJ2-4	CASSHGGLSELKNIQYF	TGTGCCAGCAGCCACGGGGGGTTGAGTGAGCTCAAAAACATTCAGTACTTC
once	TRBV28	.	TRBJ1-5	CASSISPRQPQHF	TGTGCCAGCAGTATTTCCCCCCGTCAGCCCCAGCATTTT
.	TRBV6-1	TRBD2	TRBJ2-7	CASSGGTSGTSYEQYF	TGTGCCAGCAGTGGGGGAACTAGCGGAACCTCCTACGAGCAGTACTTC
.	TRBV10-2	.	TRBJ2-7	CASSPGGAPEQYF	TGCGCCAGCAGTCCTGGGGGCGCCCCCGAGCAGTACTTC
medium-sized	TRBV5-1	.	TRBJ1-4	CASSEVVREKLFF	TGCGCCAGCAGCGAGGTGGTTCGGGAAAAACTGTTTTTT
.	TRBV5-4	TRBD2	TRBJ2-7	CASSLLERDYEQYF	TGTGCCAGCAGCTTGCTCGAGCGGGACTACGAGCAGTACTTC
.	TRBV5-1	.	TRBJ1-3	CASSPRRDGNTIYF	TGCGCCAGCAGTCCTCGCAGGGATGGAAACACCATATATTTT
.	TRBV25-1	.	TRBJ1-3	CASSEYTGRSGNTIYF	TGTGCCAGCAGTGAATATACAGGCCGCTCTGGAAACACCATATATTTT
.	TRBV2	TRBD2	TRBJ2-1	CATSGMSYNEQFF	TGTGCCACCAGCGGGATGTCCTACAATGAGCAGTTCTTC
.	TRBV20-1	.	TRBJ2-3	CSAHSADTQYF	TGCAGTGCTCATAGCGCAGATACGCAGTATTTT
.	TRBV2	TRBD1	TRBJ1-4	CASSDWTGWNEKLFF	TGTGCCAGCAGTGATTGGACAGGCTGGAATGAAAAACTGTTTTTT
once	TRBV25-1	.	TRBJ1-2	CASSESGIYGYTF	TGTGCCAGCAGTGAATCAGGGATCTATGGCTACACCTTC
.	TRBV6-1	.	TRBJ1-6	CASSEKAGGRISPLHF	TGTGCCAGCAGTGAAAAGGCAGGTGGGCGAATTTCACCCCTCCACTTT
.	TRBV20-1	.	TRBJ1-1	CSASRTEAFF	TGCAGTGCTAGTAGGACTGAAGCCTTCTTT
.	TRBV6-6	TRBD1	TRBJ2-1	CASSPRDRAYNEQFF	TGTGCCAGCAGTCCCCGGGACAGGGCCTACAATGAGCAGTTCTTC
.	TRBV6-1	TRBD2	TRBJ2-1	CASKSGEGNEQFF	TGTGCCAGCAAGAGCGGGGAGGGCAATGAGCAGTTCTTC
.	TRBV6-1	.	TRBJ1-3	CATSSRRVDTIYF	TGTGCTACCTCCTCCAGGCGGGTGGACACCATATATTTT
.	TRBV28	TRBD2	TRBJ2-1	CASSSLAGAIGNEQFF	TGTGCCAGCAGCTCACTAGCGGGAGCGATAGGGAATGAGCAGTTCTTC